This T cell receptor (beta chain) was retrieved from a study of quantifying T cell responses using KT2 cells. Study-wide background: Reverse transcription used primers in the TCR alpha and beta constant regions. A predetermined fluorescence threshold ended the second PCR, run as a qPCR.

The cDNA 3' end received a ligated oligonucleotide with a UMI. An equimolar mix of RC1.1 and RC1.2 primed the beta chain across TRBC1 and TRBC2. TCRdb re-derived calls from the UMI-ligation and nested PCR reads in MiXCR, one entry per CDR3 protein. The sample includes 25,000 to 35,000 distinct CDR3 sequences, about 9.3% seen only once; the top ten take 8.5% to 10%. The sample is PBMC spiked with counted cells of clone KT2. Different KT2-to-PBMC ratios were created with a constant PBMC count. Germline CDR1 reads LNHNV; CDR2 reads YYDKDF (reference sequence). The CDR3 has 14 residues. V shed 8 bases and J shed 5 bases, with 19 bases lying between them.

The V and J genes are TRBV15 and TRBJ2-7; perhaps TRBD1 as D (7 bases). This sequence was found in a human donor. The sequenced sample consisted of PBMCs spiked with cells of the T cell clone KT2. In DNA, the CDR3 is TGTGCCACCCAAGGAGGGGGCGCTTTAAACGAGCAGTACTTC. Translation: CATQGGGALNEQYF.